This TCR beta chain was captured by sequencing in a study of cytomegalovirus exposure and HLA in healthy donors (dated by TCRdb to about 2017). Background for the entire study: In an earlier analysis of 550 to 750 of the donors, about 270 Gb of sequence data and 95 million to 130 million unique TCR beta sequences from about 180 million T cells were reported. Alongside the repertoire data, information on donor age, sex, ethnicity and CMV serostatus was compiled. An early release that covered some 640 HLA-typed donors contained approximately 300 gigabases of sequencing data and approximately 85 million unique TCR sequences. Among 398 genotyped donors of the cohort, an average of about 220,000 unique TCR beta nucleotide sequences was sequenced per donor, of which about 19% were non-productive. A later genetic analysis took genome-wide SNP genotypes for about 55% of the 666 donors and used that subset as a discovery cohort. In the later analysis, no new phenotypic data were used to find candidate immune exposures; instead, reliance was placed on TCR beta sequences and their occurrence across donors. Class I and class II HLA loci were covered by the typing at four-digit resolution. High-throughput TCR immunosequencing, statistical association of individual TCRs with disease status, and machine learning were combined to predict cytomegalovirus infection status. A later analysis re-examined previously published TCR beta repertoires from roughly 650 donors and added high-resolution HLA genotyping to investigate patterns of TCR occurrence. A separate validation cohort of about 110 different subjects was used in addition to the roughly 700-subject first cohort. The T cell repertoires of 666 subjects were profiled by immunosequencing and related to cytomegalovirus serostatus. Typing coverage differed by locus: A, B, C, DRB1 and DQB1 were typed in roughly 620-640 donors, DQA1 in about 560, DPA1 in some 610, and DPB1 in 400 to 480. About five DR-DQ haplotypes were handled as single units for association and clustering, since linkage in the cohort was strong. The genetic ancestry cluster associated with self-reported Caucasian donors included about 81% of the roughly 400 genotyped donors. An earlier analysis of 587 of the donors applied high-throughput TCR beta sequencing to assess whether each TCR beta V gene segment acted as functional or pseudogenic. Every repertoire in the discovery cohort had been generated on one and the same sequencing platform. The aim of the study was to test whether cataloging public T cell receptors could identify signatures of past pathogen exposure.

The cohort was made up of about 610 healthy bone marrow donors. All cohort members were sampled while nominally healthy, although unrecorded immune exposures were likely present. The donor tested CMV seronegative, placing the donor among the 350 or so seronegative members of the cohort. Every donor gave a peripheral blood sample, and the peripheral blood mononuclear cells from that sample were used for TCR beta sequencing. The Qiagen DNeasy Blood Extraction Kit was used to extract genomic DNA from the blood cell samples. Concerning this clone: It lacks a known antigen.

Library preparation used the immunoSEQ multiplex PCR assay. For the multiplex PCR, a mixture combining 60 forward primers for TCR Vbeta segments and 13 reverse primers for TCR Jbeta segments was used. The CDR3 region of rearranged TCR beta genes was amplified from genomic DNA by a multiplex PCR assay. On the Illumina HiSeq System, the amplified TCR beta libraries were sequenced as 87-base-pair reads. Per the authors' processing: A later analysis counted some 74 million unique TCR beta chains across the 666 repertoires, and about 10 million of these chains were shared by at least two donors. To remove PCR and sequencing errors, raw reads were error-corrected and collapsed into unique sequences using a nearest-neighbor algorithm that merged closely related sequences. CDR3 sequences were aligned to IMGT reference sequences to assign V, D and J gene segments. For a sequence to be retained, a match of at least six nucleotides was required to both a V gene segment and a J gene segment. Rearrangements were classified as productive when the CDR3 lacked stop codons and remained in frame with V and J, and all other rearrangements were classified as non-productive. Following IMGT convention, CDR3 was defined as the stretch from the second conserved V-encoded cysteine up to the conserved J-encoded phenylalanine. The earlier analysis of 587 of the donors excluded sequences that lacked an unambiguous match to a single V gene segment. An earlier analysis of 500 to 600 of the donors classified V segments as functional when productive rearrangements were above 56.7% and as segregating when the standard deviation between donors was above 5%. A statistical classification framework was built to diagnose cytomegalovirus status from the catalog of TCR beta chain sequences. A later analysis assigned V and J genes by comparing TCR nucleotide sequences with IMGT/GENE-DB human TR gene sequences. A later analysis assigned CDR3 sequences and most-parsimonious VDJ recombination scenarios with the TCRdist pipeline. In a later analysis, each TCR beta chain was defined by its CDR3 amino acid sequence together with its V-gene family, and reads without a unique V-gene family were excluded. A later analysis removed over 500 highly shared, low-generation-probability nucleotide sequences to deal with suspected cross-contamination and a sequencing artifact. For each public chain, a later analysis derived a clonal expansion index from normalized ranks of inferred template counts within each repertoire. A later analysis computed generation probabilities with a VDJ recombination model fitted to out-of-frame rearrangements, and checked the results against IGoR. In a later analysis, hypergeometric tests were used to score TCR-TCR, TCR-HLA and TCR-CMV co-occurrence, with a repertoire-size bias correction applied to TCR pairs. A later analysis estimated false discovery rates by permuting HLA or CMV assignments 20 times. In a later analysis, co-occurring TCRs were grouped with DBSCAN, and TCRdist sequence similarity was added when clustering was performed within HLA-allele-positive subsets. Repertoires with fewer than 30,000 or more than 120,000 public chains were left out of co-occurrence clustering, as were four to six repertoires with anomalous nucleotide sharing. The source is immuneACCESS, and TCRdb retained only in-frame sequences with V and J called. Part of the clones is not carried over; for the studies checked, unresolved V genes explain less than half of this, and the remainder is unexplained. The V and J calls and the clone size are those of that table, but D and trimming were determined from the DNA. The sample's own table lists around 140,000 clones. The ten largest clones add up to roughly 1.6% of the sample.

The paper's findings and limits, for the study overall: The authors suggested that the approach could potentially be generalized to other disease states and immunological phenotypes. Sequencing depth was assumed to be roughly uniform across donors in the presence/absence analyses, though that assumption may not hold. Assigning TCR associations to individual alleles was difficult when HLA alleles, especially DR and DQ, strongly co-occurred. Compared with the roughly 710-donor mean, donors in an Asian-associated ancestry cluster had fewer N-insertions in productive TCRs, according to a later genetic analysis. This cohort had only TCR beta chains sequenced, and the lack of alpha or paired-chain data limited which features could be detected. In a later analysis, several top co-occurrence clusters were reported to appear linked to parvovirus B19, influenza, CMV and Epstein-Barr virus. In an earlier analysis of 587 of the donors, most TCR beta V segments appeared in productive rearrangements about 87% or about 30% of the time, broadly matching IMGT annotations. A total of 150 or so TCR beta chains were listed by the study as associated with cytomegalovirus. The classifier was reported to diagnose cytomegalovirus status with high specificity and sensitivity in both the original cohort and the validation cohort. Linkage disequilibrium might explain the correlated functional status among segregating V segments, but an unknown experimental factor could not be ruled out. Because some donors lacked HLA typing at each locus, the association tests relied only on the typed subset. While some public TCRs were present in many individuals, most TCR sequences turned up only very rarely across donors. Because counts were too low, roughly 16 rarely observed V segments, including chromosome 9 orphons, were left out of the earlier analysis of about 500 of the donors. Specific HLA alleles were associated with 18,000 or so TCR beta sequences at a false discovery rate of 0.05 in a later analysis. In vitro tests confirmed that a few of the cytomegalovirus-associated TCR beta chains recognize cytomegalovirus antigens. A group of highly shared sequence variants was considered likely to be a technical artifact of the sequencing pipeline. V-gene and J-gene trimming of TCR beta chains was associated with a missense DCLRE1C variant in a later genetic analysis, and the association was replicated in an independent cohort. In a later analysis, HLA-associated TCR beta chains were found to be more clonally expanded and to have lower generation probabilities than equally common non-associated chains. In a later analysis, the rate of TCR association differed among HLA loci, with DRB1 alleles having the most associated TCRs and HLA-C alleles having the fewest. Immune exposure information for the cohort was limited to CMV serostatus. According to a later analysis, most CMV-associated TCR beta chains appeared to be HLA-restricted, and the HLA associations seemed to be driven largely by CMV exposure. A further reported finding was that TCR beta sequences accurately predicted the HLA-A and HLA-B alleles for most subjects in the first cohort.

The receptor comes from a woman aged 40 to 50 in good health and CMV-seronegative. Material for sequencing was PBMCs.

The CDR3 corresponds to CASSREGRDTEAFF. The nucleotide sequence is TGTGCCAGCAGTAGGGAGGGGAGGGACACTGAAGCTTTCTTT. The chain is encoded by TRBV6-5 joined to TRBJ1-1, with TRBD1 as a weak D call on 5 bases. The CDR3 runs 14 amino acids, cysteine and phenylalanine included. Only the CDR3 region is kept as DNA, spanning 42 bases read in frame from base 1. At the junction V is shortened by 5 bases and J by 3 bases, with 13 bases in between. For CDR1 and CDR2, the germline V gene lists MNHEY and SVGAGI.